This T cell receptor beta chain was profiled in a study of blood T cells in healthy people across ages. Study-wide findings and caveats: Those diversity estimates obtained from one million T cells were thought to be underestimates. The donors' CMV status was not determined, possibly confounding changes in expanded clonotypes. Higher diversity and more naive CD4+ cells were features of long-lived donors, compared to aged donors.

Comments on this clonotype: Antigen: not known.

V dropped 0 bases and J dropped 4; count of bases not matched to a gene: 7. Germline CDR1 and CDR2: DFQATT and SNEGSKA (reference sequence). This CDR3 is 16 amino acids long. It was with a sample-barcoded 5' primer and a J-beta primer mix that a second PCR of about 6 to 11 cycles was run. TCRdb passed the 5' RACE reads through MiXCR, listing each CDR3 protein once. The sample has nearly 800,000 distinct CDR3 sequences; around 25% are singletons. These same data were also listed under a study on T cells of mothers and their children.

The sequencing sample was made of blood. The receptor comes from a boy aged 5-17 years in good health. The chain is built from TRBV20-1 and TRBJ2-1; 9 positions match TRBD2. CDR3 in amino acids: CSARDFSGSRYNEQFF. The CDR3 DNA sequence: TGCAGTGCTAGAGATTTTAGCGGGAGTAGGTACAATGAGCAGTTCTTC.